This T cell receptor beta chain is from a study of shared T cell receptors in the human thymus. The length of the CDR3 is 14 residues. The V gene's germline CDR1 is SGHDN and CDR2 FVKESK. Trimming took 4 bases from V and 6 from J; bases not matched to a gene: 8. Repertoires were generated with immunoSEQ multiplex PCR, while TCRdb's copy carries only in-frame clones and drops some. The profile shows about 660,000 clones, about 89% of them singletons. The sample was also reused in another study, on human thymus T cells. That publication notes: V and J genes seemed to be used with bias in thymic and blood repertoires.

The chain employs TRBV14 and TRBJ1-1, with 7 bases lining up with TRBD1. What was sequenced was thymocytes. The source of this sequence is a boy under three years old with a congenital heart defect. The CDR3 DNA reads TGTGCCAGCAGCCCTTCTAGGGGGCCGGCTGAAGCTTTCTTT. Protein product: CASSPSRGPAEAFF.